The sequence of this T cell receptor (beta chain) was determined in a study of T cell responses to AZD1222 COVID-19 vaccine. Findings and caveats of the study: Among AZD1222 vaccinees, only 6 or 7 were seropositive at baseline.

Details on this clone: Its antigen is unidentified.

Data came from immunoSEQ multiplex PCR; TCRdb stores just in-frame clones and leaves some out. The table shows about 150,000 clones, with about nine tenths occurring only once. Specimen: peripheral blood, collected 28 days after the second AZD1222 dose. The receptor was derived from an adult who received the AZD1222 COVID-19 vaccine.

CDR3 coding DNA: TGCGCCAGCAGCTTGGGGGCTGGGGGGGACCCCTATGGCTACACCTTC. Translated, it gives CASSLGAGGDPYGYTF. The V and J genes are TRBV5-1 and TRBJ1-2; TRBD1 is a possible D gene (5 bases). This CDR3 is 16 amino acids long. Per germline, CDR1 SGHRS and CDR2 YFSETQ. The V and J ends lost 0 bases and 4 bases respectively, with 16 bases between them.